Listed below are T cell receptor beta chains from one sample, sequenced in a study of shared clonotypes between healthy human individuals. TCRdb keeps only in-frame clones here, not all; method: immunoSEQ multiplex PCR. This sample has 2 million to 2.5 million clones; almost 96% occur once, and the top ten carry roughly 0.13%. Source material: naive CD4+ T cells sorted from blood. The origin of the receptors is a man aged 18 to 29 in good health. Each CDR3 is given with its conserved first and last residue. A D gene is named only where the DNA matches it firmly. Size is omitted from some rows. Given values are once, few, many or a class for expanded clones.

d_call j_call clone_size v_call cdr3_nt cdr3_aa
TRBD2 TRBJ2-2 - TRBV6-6 TGTGCCAGCCGGGGGACTAGCGGGGCTAACACCGGGGAGCTGTTTTTT CASRGTSGANTGELFF
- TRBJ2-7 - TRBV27 TGTGCCAGCAGTTTATCTCCATCCTACGAGCAGTACTTC CASSLSPSYEQYF
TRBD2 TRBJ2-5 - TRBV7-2 TGTGCCAGCAGCTTAAAGGGAGGGCGGGGAGAGACCCAGTACTTC CASSLKGGRGETQYF
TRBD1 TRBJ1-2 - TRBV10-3 TGTGCCATCAGTGAGACAGGACAGGTTTATGGCTACACCTTC CAISETGQVYGYTF
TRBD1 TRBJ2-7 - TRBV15 TGTGCCACCAGCAGAGTGAGGACAGGGGCCTACGAGCAGTACTTC CATSRVRTGAYEQYF
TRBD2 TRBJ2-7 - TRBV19 TGTGCCAGTAGTATCGCGGGAGTGGGCCCTGGCGAGCAGTACTTC CASSIAGVGPGEQYF
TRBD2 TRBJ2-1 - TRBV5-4 TGTGCCAGCACCCCGGGACTAGCGGGAGCCAATGAGCAGTTCTTC CASTPGLAGANEQFF
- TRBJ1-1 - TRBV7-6 TGTGCCAGCAGCTTTTTGCCGGGGAACACTGAAGCTTTCTTT CASSFLPGNTEAFF
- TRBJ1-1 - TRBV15 TGTGCCACCAGCAGAGAGTTGGGCACTGAAGCTTTCTTT CATSRELGTEAFF
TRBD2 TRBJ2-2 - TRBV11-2 TGTGCCAGCAGCGAGAGGGCTAGCGGAAACACCGGGGAGCTGTTTTTT CASSERASGNTGELFF
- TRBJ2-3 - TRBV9 TGTGCCAGCAGCGTAGACCACAGGAGCGGAGATACGCAGTATTTT CASSVDHRSGDTQYF
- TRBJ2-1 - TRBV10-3 TGTGCCATCAGTGAGTCAGGCTACTCGTACAATGAGCAGTTCTTC CAISESGYSYNEQFF
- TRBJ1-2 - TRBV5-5 TGTGCCAGCAGTCGGGCAGGGAGCTATGGCTACACCTTC CASSRAGSYGYTF
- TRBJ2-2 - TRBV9 TGTGCCAGCAGCGATCGGGGAACTAACACCGGGGAGCTGTTTTTT CASSDRGTNTGELFF
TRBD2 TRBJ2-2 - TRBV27 TGTGCCAGCAGTTCCCGGACTAGCGGGAGGACCGGGGAGCTGTTTTTT CASSSRTSGRTGELFF
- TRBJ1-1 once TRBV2 TGTGCCAGCAGTGGCCCAGTTGAAGCTTTCTTT CASSGPVEAFF
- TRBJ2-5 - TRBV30 TGTGCCTGGAGAAGGAGGGGGGTAGGGCAAGAGACCCAGTACTTC CAWRRRGVGQETQYF
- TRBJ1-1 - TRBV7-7 TGTGCTAGCAGCTTAGACTTGAACACTGAAGCTTTCTTT CASSLDLNTEAFF
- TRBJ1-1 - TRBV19 TGTGCCAGTAGCCCAGTAAATCGGAACACTGAAGCTTTCTTT CASSPVNRNTEAFF
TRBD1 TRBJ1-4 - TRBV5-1 TGCGCCAGCAGCTTGGAGGCAGGGGGCAATGAAAAACTGTTTTTT CASSLEAGGNEKLFF
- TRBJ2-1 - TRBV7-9 TGTGCCAGCAAAGCTTTTTTCGGGAACAGGACCAATGAGCAGTTCTTC CASKAFFGNRTNEQFF
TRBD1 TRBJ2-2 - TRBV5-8 TGTGCCAGCAGCCCGGGACAGGGAAGGACCGGGGAGCTGTTTTTT CASSPGQGRTGELFF
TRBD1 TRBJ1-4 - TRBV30 TGTGCCTGGAGTCGAAGACAGGGGCTTAATGAAAAACTGTTTTTT CAWSRRQGLNEKLFF
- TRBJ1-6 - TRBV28 TGTGCCAGCAGTCAACAGGTCTATAATTCACCCCTCCACTTT CASSQQVYNSPLHF
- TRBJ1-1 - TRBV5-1 TGCGCCAGCAGCTTGGCCGGGTCAGGTGAAGCTTTCTTT CASSLAGSGEAFF
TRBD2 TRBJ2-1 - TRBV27 TGTGCCAGCAGTCCCCTCGCTAGCGGGAGCGCCTTGGGGTTCTTC CASSPLASGSALGFF
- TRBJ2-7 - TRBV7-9 TGTGCCAGCAGCTTAGGAGGGGATTGGAGGGGCTACACCTACGAGCAGTACTTC CASSLGGDWRGYTYEQYF
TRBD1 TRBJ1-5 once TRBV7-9 TGTGCCAGCAGCCAAGGGGACAGTAGCAATCAGCCCCAGCATTTT CASSQGDSSNQPQHF
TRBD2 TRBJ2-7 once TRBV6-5 TGTGCCAGCAGCCGGACTAGCTTCGACGAGCAGTACTTC CASSRTSFDEQYF
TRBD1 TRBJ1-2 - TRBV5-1 TGCGCCAGCAGCTTGGGGACAGGTCTCCACTATGGCTACACCTTC CASSLGTGLHYGYTF
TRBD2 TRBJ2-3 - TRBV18 TGTGCCAGCTCACCTCCGGGACTAGCGGCAGATACGCAGTATTTT CASSPPGLAADTQYF
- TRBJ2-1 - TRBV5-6 TGTGCCAGCAGCTTTTCGTCTCCTGAGCAGTTCTTC CASSFSSPEQFF
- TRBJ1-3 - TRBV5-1 TGCGCCAGCAGCTTGGATGGGGGCTCTGGAAACACCATATATTTT CASSLDGGSGNTIYF
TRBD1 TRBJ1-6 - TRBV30 TGTGCCTGGAGTTTCGACCCGACAGGGACGGGTTCACCCCTCCACTTT CAWSFDPTGTGSPLHF
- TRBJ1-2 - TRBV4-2 TGTGCCAGCAGCCAAGGATCTCCGGAAAGCGCTTATGGCTACACCTTC CASSQGSPESAYGYTF
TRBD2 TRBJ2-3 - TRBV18 TGTGCCAGCTCACCTGGGGTAGCGGGTACCACAGATACGCAGTATTTT CASSPGVAGTTDTQYF
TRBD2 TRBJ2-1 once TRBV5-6 TGTGCCAGCAGCCGCCCTGGGACTAGCGGGGGCGATGAGCAGTTCTTC CASSRPGTSGGDEQFF
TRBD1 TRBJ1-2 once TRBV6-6 TGTGCCAGCAGTCAGGGACAGGGGTTATCTGGCTACACCTTC CASSQGQGLSGYTF
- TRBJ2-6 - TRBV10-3 TGTGCCATCAGTGAGTACGATAGGGGGTTCGCCGGGGCCAACGTCCTGACTTTC CAISEYDRGFAGANVLTF
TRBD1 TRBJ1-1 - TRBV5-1 TGCGCCAGCAGCTTGGGTCAGGGGGTAGGGAAAGGTGAAGCTTTCTTT CASSLGQGVGKGEAFF
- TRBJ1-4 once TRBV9 TGTGACAGCAGTGCGGGCAGGACAACAACTAATGAAAAACTGTTTTTT CDSSAGRTTTNEKLFF
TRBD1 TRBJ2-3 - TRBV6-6 TGTGCCAGCAGTGACAGGGGTCCCCCAGATACGCAGTATTTT CASSDRGPPDTQYF
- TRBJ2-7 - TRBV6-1 TGTGCCAGCAGTGAAAGCCGCCCGCCCTACGAGCAGTACTTC CASSESRPPYEQYF